A single sample gave rise to the 21 T cell receptor beta chains below, sequenced in a study of blood T cell repertoires in COVID-19. Assay: immunoSEQ multiplex PCR; the TCRdb copy retains only in-frame clones and omits some. The table records roughly 300,000 clones, 80% to 90% of them present only once. The sequenced sample was PBMCs or T cells enriched from blood (not recorded which). These receptors were obtained from a woman aged 25-40 years who had recovered from COVID-19.

This chain uses TRBV7-2 with TRBJ2-2; 9 bases line up with TRBD2. The ends lost 3 bases at V and 4 bases at J; junction bases unmatched: 6. CDR1 and CDR2 from the germline V gene are SGHTA and FQGNSA. The length of the CDR3 is 16 residues. CDR3 sequence reads: CASSFRSGGSTGELFF. The CDR3 region has the DNA TGTGCCAGCAGCTTTCGGAGCGGGGGGTCCACCGGGGAGCTGTTTTTT.

The gene calls are TRBV19 and TRBJ2-1; 8 bases match TRBD2. This CDR3 is built from 17 residues. V was clipped by 6 bases and J by 4 bases; unmatched bases: 14. Germline CDR1 LNHDA, CDR2 SQIVND (reference sequence). CDR3 sequence (DNA): TGTGCCAGTAGAAGGGGGTGGGCTAGCGGGCGATACAATGAGCAGTTCTTC. As protein: CASRRGWASGRYNEQFF.

The chain has TRBV9 and TRBJ1-1; D possibly corresponds to TRBD1 (6 bases). Per germline, CDR1 SGDLS and CDR2 YYNGEE. Trimming removed 0 bases from V and 3 bases from J, with 12 bases in between. This CDR3 region has 15 residues. DNA for the CDR3: TGTGCCAGCAGCGTAGAGGACAGTGAATACACTGAAGCTTTCTTT. Protein product: CASSVEDSEYTEAFF.

The chain links TRBV6-1 to TRBJ2-2, with TRBD1 identical over 7 bases. This CDR3 contains 16 residues. V was clipped by 2 bases and J by 6 bases; unmatched bases: 9. Germline values: CDR1 MNHNS, CDR2 SASEGT. CDR3 in DNA: TGTGCCAGCAGTGAACCTCGGACAGGCCGATCCGGGGAGCTGTTTTTT. It translates to CASSEPRTGRSGELFF.

This clone was detected only once. The chain carries TRBV2 and TRBJ1-2; D is unclear. There are 11 residues in the CDR3. Between the trimmed V and J ends, which lost 6 bases and 6 bases, there was a span of 8 bases. Looked up from germline, CDR1 is SNHLY and CDR2 is FYNNEI. CDR3 bases: TGTGCCAGCAGCCGACGGGATGGCTACACCTTC. Amino acids: CASSRRDGYTF.

V is TRBV20-1 and J is TRBJ2-3, with 9 bases identical to TRBD2. With 3 bases clipped from V and 5 bases from J, the junction kept 9 bases outside the gene matches. Germline V lookup: CDR1 DFQATT, CDR2 SNEGSKA (reference sequence). The CDR3 runs 15 residues. DNA of the CDR3: TGCAGTGCTAGTTGGCGGGGGGGTACGGAAGATACGCAGTATTTT. Its protein product is CSASWRGGTEDTQYF.

The chain has TRBV3-1 (or the pseudogene TRBV3-2) and TRBJ2-5, with 7 bases lining up with TRBD2. The CDR3 length is 15 residues. Trimming cost V 1 base and J 6 bases; bases outside gene matches: 8. CDR1 is LGHDT, CDR2 YNNKEL, per germline (reference sequence). CDR3 protein: CASSQAARDYQTQYF. DNA of the CDR3: TGTGCCAGCAGCCAAGCGGCCAGGGACTACCAGACCCAGTACTTC.

V and J are TRBV6-1 and TRBJ1-2; D not certain. The V gene lost 2 bases and the J gene lost 5 bases, with 12 bases spanning the gap. CDR3 size: 14 residues. In germline, CDR1 is MNHNS, CDR2 SASEGT. CDR3 in DNA: TGTGCCAGCAGTGAACTCCGGACTGTTTATGGCTACACCTTC. Protein: CASSELRTVYGYTF.

This chain connects TRBV11-3 to TRBJ1-1; D is ambiguous. The V gene's germline CDR1 is SGHNT and CDR2 YENEEA. The CDR3 sequence is 13 residues long. Trimming pared 5 bases from V and 5 bases from J, leaving 12 bases between. This chain's CDR3 is CASSDSSVTEAFF. For the CDR3, the DNA is TGTGCCAGCAGCGACTCTTCAGTTACTGAAGCTTTCTTT.

This chain uses TRBV10-3 with TRBJ2-7, with 10 bases matching TRBD1. V trimming: 6 bases; J trimming: 4 bases; junction bases outside the gene matches: 6. CDR3 length: 14 residues. Germline V gives CDR1 ENHRY, CDR2 SYGVKD. CDR3 DNA sequence: TGTGCCATCAGATCGGGACAGGGGCCATACGAGCAGTACTTC. Translating it yields CAIRSGQGPYEQYF.

This rearrangement joins TRBV28 to TRBJ1-2; possibly TRBD1 for D (6 bases). The germline gives CDR1 MDHEN, CDR2 SYDVKM. This CDR3 is built from 14 residues. Deletions cut 2 bases from V and 0 bases from J, with 7 bases between. The CDR3 DNA follows: TGTGCCAGCAGTTTACAGGGGCCTAACTATGGCTACACCTTC. Protein product: CASSLQGPNYGYTF.

Only a few counts were recorded for this clone. The gene calls are TRBV5-8 and TRBJ1-4; 11 bases agree with TRBD1. V lost 4 bases to trimming and J lost 5 bases; unmatched junction nucleotides: 4. Germline V CDR1 and CDR2: SGHTS, YDEGEE. There are 15 residues in the CDR3. This CDR3 is CASSLGQGGNEKLFF. Here the CDR3 DNA reads TGTGCCAGCAGCCTGGGACAGGGGGGGAATGAAAAACTGTTTTTT. Combining the CDR3 with reference TRBV5-8 and TRBJ1-4 gives the whole variable domain EAGVTQSPTHLIKTRGQQATLRCSPISGHTSVYWYQQALGLGLQFLLWYDEGEERNRGNFPPRFSGRQFPNYSSELNVNALELEDSALYLCASSLGQGGNEKLFFGSGTQLSVL.

This sequence joins TRBV19 and TRBJ2-7; D uncertain. Between the trimmed V and J ends, which lost 3 bases and 4 bases, there was a span of 13 bases. This CDR3 is built from 14 residues. The V gene's germline CDR1 is LNHDA and CDR2 SQIVND (reference sequence). This CDR3 is CASSILPDGYEQYF. The CDR3 DNA reads as TGTGCCAGTAGTATTCTGCCAGACGGGTACGAGCAGTACTTC. The full variable domain, with the rest looked up from reference TRBV19 and TRBJ2-7, is DGGITQSPKYLFRKEGQNVTLSCEQNLNHDAMYWYRQDPGQGLRLIYYSQIVNDFQKGDIAEGYSVSREKKESFPLTVTSAQKNPTAFYLCASSILPDGYEQYFGPGTRLTVT.

The CDR3 coding sequence is TGTGCCAGCCAGGGCGTATCTGGAAACACCATATATTTT. As protein: CASQGVSGNTIYF. This chain joins TRBV2 and TRBJ1-3; tentatively, D is TRBD1 (5 bases). Trimming left V 8 bases short and J 1 base short, with 9 bases between. This CDR3 region has 13 residues. The V gene's germline CDR1 is SNHLY and CDR2 FYNNEI.

This chain connects TRBV3-1 (or the pseudogene TRBV3-2) to TRBJ1-2; 8 positions agree with TRBD1. From germline, CDR1 is LGHDT and CDR2 YNNKEL (reference sequence). The CDR3 has 15 residues. The junction had 9 bases not matched to a gene; V was cut back by 4 bases and J by 5 bases. The CDR3 DNA reads TGTGCCAGCAGCCCTATCTGGACAGGGCGTTATGGCTACACCTTC. Translated, it gives CASSPIWTGRYGYTF.

The V and J genes are TRBV5-1 and TRBJ2-2; 7 nucleotides match TRBD1. V dropped 4 bases and J dropped 3; count of bases not matched to a gene: 6. Germline V gene lookup returns CDR1 SGHRS and CDR2 YFSETQ. This CDR3 has 15 amino acids. The CDR3 coding sequence is TGCGCCAGCAGCCGAGGGGGCGGGTACACCGGGGAGCTGTTTTTT. It is translated as CASSRGGGYTGELFF.

J is TRBJ1-6 and V is TRBV19; perhaps TRBD1 as D (5 bases). Trimming left V 5 bases short and J 0 bases short, with 11 bases between. CDR3 length: 16 residues. The germline V gene encodes CDR1 LNHDA and CDR2 SQIVND (reference sequence). The chain's CDR3 is CASSWTLSSYNSPLHF. In DNA, the CDR3 is TGTGCCAGTAGTTGGACATTGAGCTCCTATAATTCACCCCTCCACTTT. The full variable domain, with the rest looked up from reference TRBV19 and TRBJ1-6, is DGGITQSPKYLFRKEGQNVTLSCEQNLNHDAMYWYRQDPGQGLRLIYYSQIVNDFQKGDIAEGYSVSREKKESFPLTVTSAQKNPTAFYLCASSWTLSSYNSPLHFGNGTRLTVT.

The chain recombines TRBV11-2 with TRBJ1-5; a weak D match, TRBD1 (6 bases). Germline V gene lookup returns CDR1 SGHAT and CDR2 FQNNGV. The CDR3 has 14 residues. V lost 3 bases and J lost 4, with 10 bases in between. CDR3 sequence (DNA): TGTGCCAGCAGCTTTAGGGGGATAAATCAGCCCCAGCATTTT. Translation: CASSFRGINQPQHF.

The genes are TRBV2 and TRBJ2-1; TRBD2 aligns across 7 bases. CDR3 length: 15 amino acids. Trimming at V came to 2 bases and at J to 3 bases, leaving 4 bases not matched to a gene. Germline V gene sequence: CDR1 SNHLY, CDR2 FYNNEI. CDR3 coding DNA: TGTGCCAGCAGTGAACTTGGACTAGACTACAATGAGCAGTTCTTC. The encoded protein is CASSELGLDYNEQFF. Supplemented by reference TRBV2 and TRBJ2-1, the full variable domain reads EPEVTQTPSHQVTQMGQEVILRCVPISNHLYFYWYRQILGQKVEFLVSFYNNEISEKSEIFDDQFSVERPDGSNFTLKIRSTKLEDSAMYFCASSELGLDYNEQFFGPGTRLTVL.

The chain joins TRBV25-1 to TRBJ2-3, with 8 nucleotides matching TRBD1. Germline V gene lookup returns CDR1 MGHDK and CDR2 SYGVNS. The CDR3 runs 18 residues. The ends lost 5 bases at V and 1 base at J; junction bases unmatched: 14. In nucleotides, the CDR3 is TGTGCCAGCAGTCCGGGACAGGCATCCATGGGGGGCACAGATACGCAGTATTTT. Amino acid sequence: CASSPGQASMGGTDTQYF.

J is TRBJ2-7 and V is TRBV18; no reliable D call. The V gene lost 6 bases and the J gene lost 6 bases, with 21 bases spanning the gap. Germline CDR1 reads KGHSH; CDR2 reads LQKENI. The CDR3 spans 15 residues. The CDR3 coding sequence is TGTGCCAGCTCCCCCCTAAAGATGGGCGATGGCGAGCAGTACTTC. Amino acids: CASSPLKMGDGEQYF.